A single TCR beta chain is shown here with its context. The data derive from a study of control samples from healthy donors and cancer patients. Data came from immunoSEQ multiplex PCR; TCRdb stores just in-frame clones and leaves some out. The sample has fewer than 500,000 clones, around 90% seen once. This CDR3 region has 13 residues. V was clipped by 6 bases and J by 1 base, with 9 bases between them. Germline-derived CDR1 and CDR2 are LNHDA and SQIVND (reference sequence). The clonotype comes from a man aged 40-55 years with head and neck cancer. The sample was PBMCs. The rearrangement uses TRBV19 and TRBJ1-1, with D perhaps TRBD1 (5 bases). The CDR3 nucleotides are TGTGCCAGTAGCTTCCAGGGGAACACTGAAGCTTTCTTT. It yields the protein CASSFQGNTEAFF. The variable domain in full, completed from reference TRBV19 and TRBJ1-1, reads DGGITQSPKYLFRKEGQNVTLSCEQNLNHDAMYWYRQDPGQGLRLIYYSQIVNDFQKGDIAEGYSVSREKKESFPLTVTSAQKNPTAFYLCASSFQGNTEAFFGQGTRLTVV.